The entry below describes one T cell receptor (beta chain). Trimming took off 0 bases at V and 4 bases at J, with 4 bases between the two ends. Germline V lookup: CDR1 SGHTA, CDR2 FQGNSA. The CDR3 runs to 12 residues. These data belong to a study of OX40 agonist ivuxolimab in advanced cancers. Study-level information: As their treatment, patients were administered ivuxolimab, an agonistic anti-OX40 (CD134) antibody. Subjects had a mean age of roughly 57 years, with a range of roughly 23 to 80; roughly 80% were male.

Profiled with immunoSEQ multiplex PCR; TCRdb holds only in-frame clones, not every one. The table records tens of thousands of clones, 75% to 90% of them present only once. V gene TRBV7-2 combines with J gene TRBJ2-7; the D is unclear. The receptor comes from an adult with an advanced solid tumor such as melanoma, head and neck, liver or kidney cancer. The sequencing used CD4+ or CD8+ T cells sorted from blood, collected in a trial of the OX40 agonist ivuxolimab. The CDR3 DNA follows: TGTGCCAGCAGCTTAGCAACGTACGAGCAGTACTTC. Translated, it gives CASSLATYEQYF. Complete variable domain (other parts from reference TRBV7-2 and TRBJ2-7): GAGVSQSPSNKVTEKGKDVELRCDPISGHTALYWYRQSLGQGLEFLIYFQGNSAPDKSGLPSDRFSAERTGGSVSTLTIQRTQQEDSAVYLCASSLATYEQYFGPGTRLTVT.